This T cell receptor beta chain was sequenced during a study of shared clonotypes between healthy human individuals. The CDR3 is 14 amino acids. V dropped 3 bases and J dropped 2; count of bases not matched to a gene: 1. Germline assignment: CDR1 SGDLS and CDR2 YYNGEE. The table came from immunoSEQ multiplex PCR; TCRdb's copy has only in-frame clones and leaves some out. The table records a few million clones, more than 80% of them present only once. Notes on the study in general: The study found roughly 5% of naive CD4 clonotypes shared across four donors.

Caucasian adults residing in Nashville, Tennessee made up all the donors. A split of CD4+ cells into CD45RA+ naive and CD45RA-negative memory subsets was performed. Details on this clone: The antigen is not known.

The material sequenced was naive CD4+ T cells from PBMCs. Regarding subset: CD45RA+ positively selected. V and J are TRBV9 and TRBJ2-7; TRBD2 aligns across 11 bases. The sequence was obtained from a man younger than 35 in good health. Some clones in this sample may be carry-over from other donors' samples. The CDR3 reads CASSAGLAAYEQYF. CDR3 bases: TGTGCCAGCAGCGCGGGACTAGCGGCCTACGAGCAGTACTTC.